Below are 11 T cell receptor beta chains sequenced from a single sample in a study of Graves' ophthalmopathy and Graves' hyperthyroidism. RNA transcripts yielded amplified TCR beta CDR3 regions. The workflow started with a first-round RT-PCR run with HTBI primers and then moved on to a second-round multiplex PCR. TCRdb independently ran MiXCR on the multiplex PCR reads; one entry per CDR3 protein. The repertoire holds some 360,000 distinct CDR3 sequences, with 17% as singletons. The sample was peripheral blood. Source of these receptors: an adult woman with stable Graves' hyperthyroidism.

A word on this clonotype: One end of the junction does not line up with germline, which may come from a read error. This chain links TRBV14 with TRBJ2-5; D unresolved. CDR3 size: 11 residues. Germline V lookup: CDR1 SGHDN, CDR2 FVKESK. CDR3 in DNA: TGTGTCAGCAGCCATTCGGAGACCCAGTACTTC. Its protein is CVSSHSETQYF.

This clonotype was seen ten or more times. The chain recombines TRBV15 with TRBJ1-5, with unresolved D. The ends were cut back, 4 bases at V and 6 bases at J, with 7 bases in the middle. This CDR3 region has 12 residues. Germline CDR1 and CDR2: LNHNV and YYDKDF (reference sequence). CDR3 sequence (DNA): TGTGCCACCAGCATAGGCGGTCAGCCCCAGCATTTT. Residues: CATSIGGQPQHF.

This clonotype was recorded at least ten times. The chain is built from TRBV7-2 and TRBJ2-2; D is undetermined. Germline assignment: CDR1 SGHTA and CDR2 FQGNSA. The CDR3 is 13 amino acids. Trimming removed 5 bases at V and 6 bases at J, with 10 bases between. In DNA form, the CDR3 reads TGTGCCAGCAGCAGATTGGGCGCCGGGGAGCTGTTTTTT. Its protein product is CASSRLGAGELFF.

The sample holds many counts of this clonotype. The chain is built from TRBV19 and TRBJ1-1, with TRBD1 as a possible D gene (6 bases). The CDR3 runs 13 residues. V was trimmed by 7 bases and J by 3 bases, leaving 12 bases between them. Per the germline V gene, CDR1 is LNHDA and CDR2 is SQIVND (reference sequence). CDR3 sequence reads: CASTHRADTEAFF. CDR3 nucleotide sequence: TGTGCCAGTACCCACAGGGCGGACACTGAAGCTTTCTTT.

The sample holds many counts of this clonotype. As DNA, the CDR3 is TGTGCCAGCAGCTTAGCCTCAGGGCTCGAGCAGTACTTC. Its protein is CASSLASGLEQYF. This chain links TRBV7-9 with TRBJ2-7; possible D gene TRBD1, 5 bases. The CDR3 loop spans 13 amino acids. CDR1 SEHNR and CDR2 FQNEAQ come from the germline V gene (reference sequence). The V end was cut by 0 bases, the J end by 6 bases, with 9 bases between.

This clonotype was recorded many times. This chain links TRBV27 with TRBJ1-5, with 7 bases matching TRBD1. The germline V gene has CDR1 MNHEY and CDR2 SMNVEV (reference sequence). The CDR3 has 16 residues. V dropped 5 bases and J dropped 6; count of bases not matched to a gene: 13. CDR3 sequence: CASSRTGDVGAQPQHF. The CDR3 bases are TGTGCCAGCAGTCGGACAGGAGACGTGGGGGCTCAGCCCCAGCATTTT.

This clonotype was detected ten times or more. CDR3 nucleotides: TGTGCCAGCAGTGTTACAAATTACGAGCAGTACTTC. Protein: CASSVTNYEQYF. This chain links TRBV2 with TRBJ2-7; D is ambiguous. The CDR3 has 12 residues. Germline V lookup: CDR1 SNHLY, CDR2 FYNNEI. V was pared by 4 bases and J by 4 bases, with 8 bases between. Supplemented by reference TRBV2 and TRBJ2-7, the full variable domain reads EPEVTQTPSHQVTQMGQEVILRCVPISNHLYFYWYRQILGQKVEFLVSFYNNEISEKSEIFDDQFSVERPDGSNFTLKIRSTKLEDSAMYFCASSVTNYEQYFGPGTRLTVT.

The sample holds a few counts of this clonotype. The chain joins TRBV28 to TRBJ1-4; TRBD1 might be the D (5 bases). CDR1 MDHEN and CDR2 SYDVKM come from the germline V gene. This CDR3 is 13 amino acids long. V was trimmed by 2 bases and J by 7 bases, leaving 8 bases between them. Written as DNA, the CDR3 is TGTGCCAGCAGTTTACTCGGGGGTGAAAAACTGTTTTTT. Its translation: CASSLLGGEKLFF.

This clonotype was found many times. The gene calls are TRBV11-2 and TRBJ2-5; possible D gene TRBD2, 6 bases. Germline CDR1 reads SGHAT; CDR2 reads FQNNGV. CDR3 length: 15 amino acids. Trimming left V 1 base short and J 2 bases short, with 11 bases between. The CDR3 reads CASSLGGTRQETQYF. CDR3 DNA: TGTGCCAGCAGCTTAGGGGGGACTCGGCAAGAGACCCAGTACTTC.

This clonotype was seen many times. The CDR3 DNA is TGCGCCAGCAGCCCCTGGACAGGGGAGACCCAGTACTTC. Translating it yields CASSPWTGETQYF. The chain recombines TRBV5-1 with TRBJ2-5; TRBD1 agrees at 8 bases. After removal of 4 bases from V and 5 bases from J, the junction contained 4 bases not matched to a gene. CDR3 length: 13 residues. CDR1 is SGHRS, CDR2 YFSETQ, per germline.

This clonotype showed up many times. V gene TRBV20-1 combines with J gene TRBJ1-1; D is possibly TRBD1 (5 bases). Germline V CDR1 and CDR2: DFQATT, SNEGSKA (reference sequence). This CDR3 has 14 residues. Trimming cost V 5 bases and J 4 bases, with 17 bases left between them. CDR3 DNA sequence: TGCAGTGCTCATACCTCGATCCAGGGCACTGAAGCTTTCTTT. Its protein product is CSAHTSIQGTEAFF.